This T cell receptor beta chain was recorded in a study of control samples from healthy donors and cancer patients. Germline-derived CDR1 and CDR2 are WSHSY and SAAADI. The V and J ends lost 8 bases and 1 base, in that order; junction bases with no gene match: 22. CDR3 length equals 21 residues. Generated by immunoSEQ multiplex PCR, the TCRdb table keeps only in-frame clones and is missing some. The table shows 120,000 or so clones, with over 80% occurring only once. The TCR originated in a man older than 75 with head and neck cancer. This chain connects TRBV10-2 to TRBJ2-1; 11 nucleotides align to TRBD2. Sequencing was carried out using PBMCs. CDR3: CASVGQAKGLAASRSYNEQFF. The CDR3 DNA is TGCGCCAGCGTAGGTCAGGCCAAGGGACTAGCGGCGTCGAGGTCCTACAATGAGCAGTTCTTC.